The T cell receptor beta chain described here comes from a study of blood T cell repertoires in COVID-19. Across the study: Samples came from the United States, Italy and Spain, spanning acute and convalescent COVID-19. The analysed material was cDNA or gDNA that came from T cells, B-cell-depleted T cells, or PBMCs.

Original data processing: Estimates of nucleated cell counts were drawn from the amplification of reference gene primers. Sequenced by immunoSEQ multiplex PCR; TCRdb stores in-frame clones only, minus some. That table is the source of V, J and clone size, and D and trimming were worked out from the DNA. This table has fewer than 65,000 clones, around four fifths appearing once. The CDR3 length is 13 residues. Trimming took off 3 bases at V and 7 bases at J, with 10 bases between the two ends. This TCR was recovered from a man aged 60-69 years with acute or convalescent COVID-19. Sequencing was done on a sample of peripheral blood. The chain is built from TRBV12-3 or TRBV12-4 and TRBJ1-3, with D uncertain. In DNA form, the CDR3 reads TGTGCCAGCAGTTTCAGAGGTGGGAACACCATATATTTT. Its translation is CASSFRGGNTIYF.